Here is one T cell receptor (beta chain) with its context. Additional DNA sequences in this sample encode the identical CDR3. CDR3 length: 19 amino acids. Germline V CDR1 and CDR2: SGHNT, YYREEE (reference sequence). With V trimmed by 4 bases and J by 2 bases, 13 bases remained unmatched. The data are from a study of blood T cell repertoires in COVID-19. Study-level information: Samples taken during acute and convalescent COVID-19 were collected in the United States, Italy and Spain. T cells, B-cell-depleted T cells, or PBMCs supplied cDNA or gDNA.

Authors' data handling: Estimated nucleated cell counts came from reference gene primer amplification. The table came from immunoSEQ multiplex PCR; TCRdb's copy has only in-frame clones and leaves some out. V and J calls and clone size come straight from that table; D and trimming were deduced from the DNA. The table has over 50,000 clones, about 81% seen once. This TCR was recovered from an elderly man with acute or convalescent COVID-19. The chain couples TRBV5-4 to TRBJ2-5, with TRBD2 matching over 14 bases. Sequencing used peripheral blood. Here the CDR3 DNA reads TGTGCCAGCAGCCCAGGACTAGCGGGAGGTAACTCTGCACAAGAGACCCAGTACTTC. It translates to CASSPGLAGGNSAQETQYF. Full variable domain (outside the CDR3, taken from reference TRBV5-4 and TRBJ2-5): ETGVTQSPTHLIKTRGQQVTLRCSSQSGHNTVSWYQQALGQGPQFIFQYYREEENGRGNFPPRFSGLQFPNYSSELNVNALELDDSALYLCASSPGLAGGNSAQETQYFGPGTRLLVL.